This T cell receptor (beta chain) was obtained from a study of CD8 T cells in ankylosing spondylitis. TCRdb reprocessed the 5' RACE reads via MiXCR and lists one record per CDR3 protein. The table shows 220,000 or so distinct CDR3 sequences, with over 9.5% occurring only once. V was cut by 3 bases and J by 4 bases, with 10 bases left in between. Germline V lookup: CDR1 MDHEN, CDR2 SYDVKM. The CDR3 covers 14 residues. This clonotype came up many times. The sample taken for sequencing was blood, either unsorted or a sorted T cell fraction (not recorded which). The sequence derives from a male donor with ankylosing spondylitis or in good health (not recorded which). The chain employs TRBV28 and TRBJ1-5, with a tentative D call TRBD1 (5 bases). The CDR3: CASSFPGPNQPQHF. DNA of the CDR3: TGTGCCAGCAGTTTTCCAGGGCCTAATCAGCCCCAGCATTTT. The variable domain in full, with the rest retrieved from reference TRBV28 and TRBJ1-5, is DVKVTQSSRYLVKRTGEKVFLECVQDMDHENMFWYRQDPGLGLRLIYFSYDVKMKEKGDIPEGYSVSREKKERFSLILESASTNQTSMYLCASSFPGPNQPQHFGDGTRLSIL.